This T cell receptor (beta chain) was sequenced in a study of T cell responses to AZD1222 COVID-19 vaccine. Broader study findings: At study baseline, merely roughly 6 AZD1222 recipients were seropositive. The study found vaccine-associated CD4 TCRs spanning spike, dominant at 160-218 and 743-854. Reports say nearly half of spike-specific TCRs go after unmutated variant regions.

This clone came up a few times. Its antigen is unidentified. The repertoire was sequenced with immunoSEQ multiplex PCR; TCRdb's copy has only in-frame clones and lacks some. The top ten clones hold 2.5% of a sample with nearly 95,000 clones, approximately 92% of them seen once. The V gene end was trimmed by 1 base and the J gene end by 1 base; junction bases not matched to a gene: 10. CDR1 is MDHEN and CDR2 is SYDVKM in the germline V gene. CDR3 length: 17 amino acids. This TCR came from an adult who received the AZD1222 COVID-19 vaccine. The gene calls are TRBV28 and TRBJ2-7, with 7 nucleotides matching TRBD2. The source was peripheral blood, collected 28 days after the second AZD1222 dose. CDR3 sequence reads: CASSLLSWASGSYEQYF. CDR3 DNA: TGTGCCAGCAGTTTATTGTCGTGGGCTAGCGGATCCTACGAGCAGTACTTC. The whole variable domain, remainder taken from reference TRBV28 and TRBJ2-7, is DVKVTQSSRYLVKRTGEKVFLECVQDMDHENMFWYRQDPGLGLRLIYFSYDVKMKEKGDIPEGYSVSREKKERFSLILESASTNQTSMYLCASSLLSWASGSYEQYFGPGTRLTVT.